Presented here are 3 T cell receptor beta chains from one specimen sequenced in a study of blood T cell repertoires in COVID-19. TCRdb's table, derived via immunoSEQ multiplex PCR, lists solely in-frame clones and lacks some. The table lists under 300,000 clones, more than 65% of them singletons. Sample: peripheral blood. These receptors originate from a man aged 40-49 years who had recovered from COVID-19.

The V call is TRBV7-9, the J call TRBJ1-2, with D possibly matching TRBD1 (5 bases). Germline values: CDR1 SEHNR, CDR2 FQNEAQ (reference sequence). Trimming left V 3 bases short and J 3 bases short, with 11 bases between. There are 14 residues in the CDR3. CDR3 amino acids: CASSFSRVDYGYTF. The CDR3 nucleotides read TGTGCCAGCAGCTTTTCCAGGGTTGACTATGGCTACACCTTC.

The rearrangement links TRBV19 to TRBJ1-2; 8 positions match TRBD1. The germline V gene has CDR1 LNHDA and CDR2 SQIVND (reference sequence). The CDR3 runs 15 residues. The junction had 5 bases not matched to a gene; V was cut back by 3 bases and J by 2 bases. Written as DNA, the CDR3 is TGTGCCAGTAGTATGGGGGGGACAGGAAACTATGGCTACACCTTC. Translation gives CASSMGGTGNYGYTF.

The chain combines TRBV7-8 with TRBJ1-3; possible D gene TRBD1, 6 bases. The CDR3 sequence is 15 residues long. The germline gives CDR1 SGHVS, CDR2 FQNEAQ. V was trimmed by 5 bases and J by 1 base, leaving 12 bases between them. The CDR3: CASSPSTGSGNTIYF. CDR3 DNA sequence: TGTGCCAGCAGCCCGTCCACAGGGTCTGGAAACACCATATATTTT.